The rows below give T cell receptor beta chains drawn from one sample of a study of cytomegalovirus exposure and HLA in healthy donors. Sequencing used immunoSEQ multiplex PCR; TCRdb keeps in-frame clones, though not all of them. The sample yields 90,000 to 150,000 clones, 75% to 90% seen once. The source material was PBMCs. The receptors here all came from a man between 18 and 35 years old in good health and CMV-seropositive. CDR3s include the opening cysteine and the closing phenylalanine or tryptophan. A D gene is named only where the DNA matches it firmly. The listing skips clone size in some rows; elsewhere it reads once, few, many or a size class.

j_call	d_call	clone_size	v_call	cdr3_aa	cdr3_nt
TRBJ1-2	.	.	TRBV2	CASTWLGSNYGYTF	TGTGCCAGCACTTGGTTGGGCTCTAACTATGGCTACACCTTC
TRBJ1-2	.	.	TRBV7-2	CASSLGRANYGYTF	TGTGCCAGCAGCTTAGGGCGGGCTAACTATGGCTACACCTTC
TRBJ2-5	TRBD1	.	TRBV5-4	CASRPGTARVQETQYF	TGTGCCAGCAGACCCGGGACAGCGAGAGTACAAGAGACCCAGTACTTC
TRBJ1-6	.	.	TRBV2	CASRLGRDNSPLHF	TGTGCCAGCAGACTCGGGAGGGATAATTCACCCCTCCACTTT
TRBJ2-7	.	.	TRBV2	CASNYQGFDEQYF	TGTGCCAGCAACTACCAGGGTTTCGACGAGCAGTACTTC
TRBJ2-7	TRBD2	.	TRBV13	CASSLGGPTSGLPYEQYF	TGTGCCAGCAGCTTAGGGGGCCCGACTAGCGGGTTGCCCTACGAGCAGTACTTC
TRBJ1-4	.	.	TRBV4-1	CASSQEGRVDEKLFF	TGCGCCAGCAGCCAAGAGGGCAGGGTTGATGAAAAACTGTTTTTT
TRBJ2-7	TRBD1	.	TRBV4-3	CASSPRTGNYEQYF	TGCGCCAGCAGCCCTCGGACAGGGAACTACGAGCAGTACTTC
TRBJ2-7	TRBD2	.	TRBV7-2	CATSPASGTWEQYF	TGTGCCACCTCCCCGGCTAGCGGTACTTGGGAGCAGTACTTC
TRBJ2-3	TRBD2	.	TRBV18	CASSPGTSGATDTQYF	TGTGCCAGCTCACCCGGGACTAGCGGGGCCACAGATACGCAGTATTTT
TRBJ1-1	.	.	TRBV18	CASSPYSDMNTEAFF	TGTGCCAGCTCACCCTACAGTGACATGAACACTGAAGCTTTCTTT
TRBJ2-7	.	.	TRBV28	CASSLRAYEQYF	TGTGCCAGCAGTCTTCGGGCCTACGAGCAGTACTTC
TRBJ1-2	.	.	TRBV28	CASSLARARGYTF	TGTGCCAGCAGTCTTGCGCGGGCCCGTGGCTACACCTTC
TRBJ2-1	TRBD2	.	TRBV7-2	CASSNLAGGSNEQFF	TGTGCCAGCAGCAACCTAGCGGGGGGGAGCAATGAGCAGTTCTTC
TRBJ2-1	TRBD2	once	TRBV15	CATSTERGQFYNEQFF	TGTGCCACCAGCACAGAGCGGGGCCAATTTTACAATGAGCAGTTCTTC
TRBJ2-3	TRBD2	.	TRBV6-5	CATHPGGGVLHTQYF	TGTGCCACTCATCCCGGGGGGGGAGTGTTGCATACGCAGTATTTT
TRBJ2-7	.	.	TRBV2	CASSEWVARTYEQYF	TGTGCCAGCAGTGAATGGGTAGCGAGGACCTACGAGCAGTACTTC
TRBJ2-7	.	.	TRBV13	CASSLTGTYEQYF	TGTGCCAGCAGCTTAACGGGTACCTACGAGCAGTACTTC
TRBJ1-2	.	.	TRBV6-1	CASSEEGDYGYTF	TGTGCCAGCAGTGAAGAGGGGGACTATGGCTACACCTTC
TRBJ2-5	.	once	TRBV4-3	CASSHLRGGAETQYF	TGCGCCAGCAGCCACCTAAGGGGGGGTGCCGAGACCCAGTACTTC
TRBJ2-7	.	.	TRBV14	CASSQERGTNPYEQYF	TGTGCCAGCAGCCAAGAGAGAGGAACCAACCCCTACGAGCAGTACTTC
TRBJ1-1	TRBD1	.	TRBV27	CASSPRQGKIMNTEAFF	TGTGCCAGCAGTCCCCGACAGGGGAAGATAATGAACACTGAAGCTTTCTTT
TRBJ1-2	.	.	TRBV5-6	CASSLGGRVDGYTF	TGTGCCAGCAGCTTGGGGGGCAGGGTCGATGGCTACACCTTC
TRBJ2-7	.	.	TRBV10-1	CASSDPRGGLPREQYF	TGCGCCAGCAGTGACCCCCGAGGAGGCCTTCCTAGGGAGCAGTACTTC
TRBJ1-2	.	.	TRBV11-2	CASSLDPRGYTF	TGTGCCAGCAGCTTAGATCCGAGAGGCTACACCTTC
TRBJ1-4	.	.	TRBV2	CASSERTDREKLFF	TGTGCCAGCAGCGAGAGGACAGATCGTGAAAAACTGTTTTTT
TRBJ2-7	TRBD1	.	TRBV28	CASSTPRDRGWYEQYF	TGTGCCAGCAGTACACCCAGGGACAGGGGGTGGTACGAGCAGTACTTC
TRBJ1-3	.	.	TRBV5-6	CASSLPGSGNTIYF	TGTGCCAGCAGCTTGCCAGGCTCTGGAAACACCATATATTTT
TRBJ2-5	.	.	TRBV27	CASGVSIGEYQETQYF	TGTGCCAGCGGAGTTTCTATTGGGGAGTACCAAGAGACCCAGTACTTC
TRBJ2-7	TRBD1	once	TRBV5-1	CASSPGDRHYEQYF	TGCGCCAGCAGCCCGGGGGACAGGCACTACGAGCAGTACTTC
TRBJ1-1	TRBD1	.	TRBV18	CASSPTTGALEAFF	TGTGCCAGCTCACCAACGACAGGGGCACTTGAAGCTTTCTTT
TRBJ1-6	.	.	TRBV2	CASSEFQTYNSPLHF	TGTGCCAGCAGTGAATTCCAGACCTATAATTCACCCCTCCACTTT
TRBJ1-5	.	.	TRBV7-8	CATAVVGGALQQPQHF	TGTGCCACCGCCGTAGTCGGGGGGGCCCTCCAACAGCCCCAGCATTTT
TRBJ2-1	.	few	TRBV5-4	CASSSGGASAYNEQFF	TGTGCCAGCAGCTCTGGGGGGGCCTCGGCCTACAATGAGCAGTTCTTC
TRBJ1-2	TRBD1	once	TRBV5-6	CASSFTGGMGYTF	TGTGCCAGCAGCTTTACAGGGGGAATGGGCTACACCTTC